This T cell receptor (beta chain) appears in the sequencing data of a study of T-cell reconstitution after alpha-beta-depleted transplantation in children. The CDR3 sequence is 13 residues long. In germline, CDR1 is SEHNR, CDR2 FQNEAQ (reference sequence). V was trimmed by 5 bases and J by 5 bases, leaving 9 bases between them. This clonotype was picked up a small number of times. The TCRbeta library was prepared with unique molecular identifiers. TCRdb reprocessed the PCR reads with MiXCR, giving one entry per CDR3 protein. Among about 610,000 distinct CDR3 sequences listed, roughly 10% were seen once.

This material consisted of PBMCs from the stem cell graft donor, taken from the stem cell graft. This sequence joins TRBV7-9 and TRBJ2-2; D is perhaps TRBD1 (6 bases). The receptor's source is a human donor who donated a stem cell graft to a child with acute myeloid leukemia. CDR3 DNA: TGTGCCAGCAGCCGACAGGAAACCGGGGAGCTGTTTTTT. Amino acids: CASSRQETGELFF.